Here is one T cell receptor beta chain with its context. Its target is unknown. This sample was included in a study of cytomegalovirus exposure and HLA in healthy donors. Study-wide results and caveats: Follow-up analysis seemed to connect common viral pathogens with several of the most significant clusters identified.

Vbeta (60) and Jbeta (13) primers were used in the PCR. Produced via immunoSEQ multiplex PCR; TCRdb's table is partial and in-frame only. Of about 120,000 clones detected, more than 60% appear once; the ten largest clones hold 1.5%. The clonotype comes from a man between 18 and 35 years old in good health and CMV-seronegative. The sample was PBMCs.

CDR3 loop: CASSQRSGSYNEQFF. CDR3 nucleotides: TGCGCCAGCAGCCAGCGAAGCGGGTCCTACAATGAGCAGTTCTTC. The genes are TRBV4-1 and TRBJ2-1, with D possibly being TRBD2 (6 bases). This CDR3 contains 15 residues. Per the germline V gene, CDR1 is MGHRA and CDR2 is YSYEKL. The germline V and J ends were trimmed by 3 bases and 1 base, with 10 bases remaining between them.